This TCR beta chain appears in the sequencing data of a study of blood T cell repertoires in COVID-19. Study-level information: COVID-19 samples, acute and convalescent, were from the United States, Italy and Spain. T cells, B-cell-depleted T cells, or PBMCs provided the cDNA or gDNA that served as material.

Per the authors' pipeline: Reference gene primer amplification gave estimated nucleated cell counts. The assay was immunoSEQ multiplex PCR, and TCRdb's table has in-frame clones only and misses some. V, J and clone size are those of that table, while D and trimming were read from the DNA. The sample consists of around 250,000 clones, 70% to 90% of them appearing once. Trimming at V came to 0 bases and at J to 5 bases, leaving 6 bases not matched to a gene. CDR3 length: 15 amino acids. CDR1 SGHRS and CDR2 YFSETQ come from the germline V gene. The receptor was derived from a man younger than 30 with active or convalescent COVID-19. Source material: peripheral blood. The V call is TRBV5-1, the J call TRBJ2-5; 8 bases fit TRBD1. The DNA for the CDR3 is TGCGCCAGCAGCTTGGAATCAGGGGGCCAGGAGACCCAGTACTTC. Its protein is CASSLESGGQETQYF. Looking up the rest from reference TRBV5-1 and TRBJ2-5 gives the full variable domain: KAGVTQTPRYLIKTRGQQVTLSCSPISGHRSVSWYQQTPGQGLQFLFEYFSETQRNKGNFPGRFSGRQFSNSRSEMNVSTLELGDSALYLCASSLESGGQETQYFGPGTRLLVL.